These T cell receptor beta chains were read from a single sample in a study of CD8+ T cells in alopecia areata. Profiling relied on immunoSEQ multiplex PCR, and the TCRdb table lists in-frame clones only, not all of them. This table has about 270,000 clones, about three fifths appearing once. The sequences come from CD4+ T cells sorted from blood, collected at approximately week 51, from a patient treated with tofacitinib. These receptors were taken from a human donor with alopecia areata. Each CDR3 is given with its conserved first and last residue. The order of the fields is V gene, D gene, clone size, J gene, CDR3 protein, CDR3 DNA. D genes are given only for firm matches. Clone size is stated in some rows and not others, as once, few, many or a class when expanded.

v_call: TRBV29-1; d_call: .; clone_size: .; j_call: TRBJ1-1; cdr3_aa: CSVERGPLTEAFF; cdr3_nt: TGCAGCGTTGAACGGGGTCCCCTCACTGAAGCTTTCTTT
v_call: TRBV29-1; d_call: .; clone_size: few; j_call: TRBJ2-5; cdr3_aa: CSVEKPSETQYF; cdr3_nt: TGCAGCGTTGAAAAGCCCTCAGAGACCCAGTACTTC
v_call: TRBV2; d_call: TRBD2; clone_size: .; j_call: TRBJ2-3; cdr3_aa: CASSLGLAGGSTDTQYF; cdr3_nt: TGTGCCAGCAGTTTGGGACTAGCGGGGGGTAGCACAGATACGCAGTATTTT
v_call: TRBV2; d_call: TRBD2; clone_size: .; j_call: TRBJ2-3; cdr3_aa: CASSSGGPTDTQYF; cdr3_nt: TGTGCCAGCAGCAGCGGGGGGCCCACAGATACGCAGTATTTT
v_call: TRBV5-4; d_call: TRBD1; clone_size: few; j_call: TRBJ2-1; cdr3_aa: CASSVGTAAEQFF; cdr3_nt: TGTGCCAGCAGCGTCGGGACAGCAGCTGAGCAGTTCTTC
v_call: TRBV29-1; d_call: .; clone_size: few; j_call: TRBJ2-5; cdr3_aa: CSVSPVKETQYF; cdr3_nt: TGCAGCGTTTCCCCTGTTAAAGAGACCCAGTACTTC
v_call: TRBV29-1; d_call: .; clone_size: .; j_call: TRBJ2-2; cdr3_aa: CSVEGGGNTGELFF; cdr3_nt: TGCAGCGTTGAAGGTGGGGGTAACACCGGGGAGCTGTTTTTT
v_call: TRBV20-1; d_call: .; clone_size: .; j_call: TRBJ2-5; cdr3_aa: CSARGDETQYF; cdr3_nt: TGCAGTGCTAGGGGAGACGAGACCCAGTACTTC
v_call: TRBV7-9; d_call: TRBD2; clone_size: once; j_call: TRBJ2-5; cdr3_aa: CASREVAGGETQYF; cdr3_nt: TGTGCCAGCAGAGAGGTGGCGGGGGGAGAGACCCAGTACTTC
v_call: TRBV25-1; d_call: TRBD1; clone_size: .; j_call: TRBJ1-1; cdr3_aa: CASTPGQRTEAFF; cdr3_nt: TGTGCCAGCACCCCGGGACAGAGGACTGAAGCTTTCTTT
v_call: TRBV5-1; d_call: TRBD1; clone_size: once; j_call: TRBJ2-7; cdr3_aa: CASKGGGEQYF; cdr3_nt: TGCGCCAGCAAAGGGGGCGGCGAGCAGTACTTC
v_call: TRBV25-1; d_call: .; clone_size: .; j_call: TRBJ1-1; cdr3_aa: CASRLKTEAFF; cdr3_nt: TGTGCCAGCAGACTTAAAACCGAAGCTTTCTTT
v_call: TRBV30; d_call: .; clone_size: many; j_call: TRBJ1-4; cdr3_aa: CAWGNRAPPDKLFF; cdr3_nt: TGTGCCTGGGGAAACAGGGCCCCGCCCGACAAACTGTTTTTT
v_call: TRBV6-4; d_call: TRBD1; clone_size: once; j_call: TRBJ1-6; cdr3_aa: CASSQRPGGYSPLHF; cdr3_nt: TGTGCCAGCAGTCAACGGCCAGGGGGCTATTCACCCCTCCACTTT